This T cell receptor beta chain was obtained from a study of cytomegalovirus exposure and HLA in healthy donors. The germline gives CDR1 MGHDK, CDR2 SYGVNS. The CDR3 has 15 amino acids. Deletions cut 4 bases from V and 8 bases from J, with 17 bases between. This PCR relied on a set of 60 Vbeta primers and 13 Jbeta primers. Only in-frame clones appear in the TCRdb table, and some are missing; sequencing was by immunoSEQ multiplex PCR. The sample carries 160,000 or so clones, more than 65% recorded once. The TCR originated in a man aged 45-65 years in good health and CMV-seropositive. What was sequenced was PBMCs. V is TRBV25-1 and J is TRBJ1-4; TRBD1 might be the D (6 bases). In nucleotides, the CDR3 is TGTGCCAGCAGTGGTATAAACAGGGAAGGGGAAAAACTGTTTTTT. Its protein product is CASSGINREGEKLFF.